This T cell receptor beta chain is from a study of T cell responses to AZD1222 COVID-19 vaccine. Whole-study findings and limits: Repertoires were obtained solely post-peak T cell response.

Here immunoSEQ multiplex PCR was the method, and the copy in TCRdb shows in-frame clones only, minus some. The sample yields 110,000 to 150,000 clones, around 92% seen once. Comments on this clone: Antigen specificity is unknown.

V lost 2 bases and J lost 0, with 11 bases in between. The CDR3 runs 16 residues. The germline gives CDR1 MNHEY, CDR2 SVGAGI. Sequencing used peripheral blood, obtained 28 days after the second AZD1222 dose. The J gene is TRBJ2-4, the V gene TRBV6-5, with D hard to call. This sequence originates from an adult who received the AZD1222 COVID-19 vaccine. The CDR3 reads CASSYPAGLAKNIQYF. The CDR3, as DNA: TGTGCCAGCAGTTACCCAGCAGGTCTAGCCAAAAACATTCAGTACTTC.